These 16 T cell receptor beta chains share one sample of origin, sequenced in a study of CD8+ T cells in alopecia areata. Extracted from the samples, RNA was reverse transcribed into cDNA to serve as the sequencing template. TCRdb's table, derived via immunoSEQ multiplex PCR, lists solely in-frame clones and lacks some. The sample was found to contain about 120,000 clones, and every one recurs. Sequencing was performed on lesional skin. The receptors derive from a C3H/HeJ mouse with alopecia areata. The mouse strain carries the MHC haplotype H2-k.

This clone was recorded at least ten times. Each gene name is a mouse one. The CDR3 end lies 4 residues beyond the end of the read and is filled in from the germline J gene. V usage is TRBV13-3 and J usage is TRBJ2-3; D perhaps matches TRBD1 (6 bases). V lost 1 base to trimming and J lost 1 base, with 13 bases between them. Germline lookup yields CDR1 NNHDY and CDR2 SYVADS. CDR3 length equals 16 residues. The sequenced CDR3 bases are TGTGCCAGCAGTGATTTGTGGAAGGGGGGTGCAGAA. As protein: CASSDLWKGGAE. The CDR3, in full, reads CASSDLWKGGAETLYF.

This clone was found a few times. Each gene name is a mouse one. The read comes to an end 4 residues before the CDR3 does, leaving the germline J gene to fill in the end. The rearrangement links TRBV1 to TRBJ2-7; 9 bases line up with TRBD1. Germline CDR1 and CDR2: NSQYPW and LRSPGD (reference sequence). J was trimmed by 1 base and V by 6 bases; bases with no gene match: 4. The CDR3 runs 14 residues. The CDR3 sequence is CTCRAGQGSYEQYF. The covered CDR3 bases are TGCACCTGCAGGGCGGGACAGGGATCCTAT.

This clone occurred many times. Genes here carry mouse names. The read halts 4 residues ahead of the CDR3 end, with the missing end drawn from the germline J gene. The chain carries TRBV16 and TRBJ1-4; 7 bases agree with TRBD1. Trimming cost V 4 bases and J 1 base; bases outside gene matches: 3. Per the germline V gene, CDR1 is SGHSA and CDR2 is FRNQAP. This CDR3 contains 15 residues. CDR3 amino acids: CASSSWDSSNERLFF. The sequenced CDR3 bases are TGTGCAAGCAGCTCCTGGGACAGTTCCAACGAA.

Only a few counts were recorded for this clone. Gene names are mouse gene names. The sequenced fragment ends 4 residues before the CDR3 boundary, so the rest is inferred from the germline J gene. The chain is built from TRBV19 and TRBJ2-1; possibly TRBD1 for D (5 bases). CDR1 is FNHDT, CDR2 SITEND, per germline (reference sequence). CDR3 length equals 15 residues. Trimming cost V 6 bases and J 0 bases, with 13 bases left between them. This chain's CDR3 is CASNPRQTNYAEQFF. The sequenced CDR3 bases are TGTGCCAGCAACCCCCGACAGACTAACTATGCT.

Note on this clone: The protein given in TCRdb and the translation of the DNA differ at residue 12, and the sequence presented here derives from the DNA. Germline and genes: mouse. Coverage ceases 3 residues before the CDR3 finishes, and the germline J gene fills in the end. This chain connects TRBV31 to TRBJ1-3; 7 bases line up with TRBD1. V gave up 3 bases and J gave up 0 bases; unmatched junction bases: 5. The V gene's germline CDR1 is GKSSPN and CDR2 SITVG. This CDR3 spans 15 amino acids. CDR3 DNA (partial): TGTGCCTGGAGCCCGACAGGGCTTTCTGGAAATACG. Translation: CAWSPTGLSGNT. The whole CDR3 sequence is CAWSPTGLSGNTLYF.

Turning to this clone: Mouse germline and gene names are used. The sequence runs out 4 residues before the end of the CDR3; the remainder is reconstructed from the germline J gene. This chain uses TRBV1 with TRBJ2-7; 9 bases are a match to TRBD2. The CDR3 is 15 amino acids. Germline lookup yields CDR1 NSQYPW and CDR2 LRSPGD (reference sequence). Losses at the gene ends were 1 base for V and 2 bases for J; bases not matched to a gene: 3. CDR3 bases read: TGCACCTGCAGTGCAGCTGGGGGGGGGACCTAT. This gives the protein CTCSAAGGGTY. In full, the CDR3 reads CTCSAAGGGTYEQYF.

Only a few counts were recorded for this clone. Mouse gene names apply. From the germline J gene comes the end of the CDR3, since the read stops 4 residues before it. This sequence joins TRBV13-3 and TRBJ1-4, with 9 nucleotides matching TRBD1. The CDR3 loop spans 15 amino acids. The germline V gene has CDR1 NNHDY and CDR2 SYVADS. The V segment lost 3 bases and the J segment 6 bases; nucleotides outside the gene matches: 6. The CDR3 bases that were read are TGTGCCAGCAGTGGAACGGGACAGGGAGACGAA. Amino acid sequence: CASSGTGQGDE. Given in full, the CDR3 is CASSGTGQGDERLFF.

This clone was seen only a few times. Mouse gene names and germline throughout. Read sequence stops 4 residues before the CDR3 end, and the germline J gene provides the missing end. The rearrangement uses TRBV13-3 and TRBJ2-4, with D hard to call. The CDR3 runs 14 residues. From germline, CDR1 is NNHDY and CDR2 SYVADS. The V end was cut by 5 bases, the J end by 0 bases, with 10 bases between. The sequenced part of the CDR3 DNA is TGTGCCAGCAGCCCCCTGACTAGTCAAAAC. It is translated as CASSPLTSQN. In full, the CDR3 is CASSPLTSQNTLYF.

This clone has a handful of counts. Mouse gene names apply. The CDR3 extends 4 residues past the end of the read, so its final part is completed from the germline J gene. The gene calls are TRBV16 and TRBJ1-2; D is perhaps TRBD1 (6 bases). V lost 0 bases to trimming and J lost 2 bases, with 10 bases between them. The CDR3 consists of 15 residues. The germline CDR1 and CDR2 sequences are SGHSA and FRNQAP. The CDR3 DNA, read in part, is TGTGCAAGCAGCTTAGATGGGGGGCAGAACTCC. Translation gives CASSLDGGQNS. The entire CDR3 protein is CASSLDGGQNSDYTF. The entire variable domain, with the rest obtained from reference TRBV16 and TRBJ1-2, is as follows: NAGVIQTPRHKVTGKGQEATLWCEPISGHSAVFWYRQTIVQGLEFLTYFRNQAPIDDSGMPKERFSAQMPNQSHSTLKIQSTQPQDSAVYLCASSLDGGQNSDYTFGSGTRLLVI.

This clone occurred a few times. The gene names given are mouse names. The read is 4 residues too short to cover the CDR3 end, so that end is filled in from the germline J gene. The chain is built from TRBV16 and TRBJ1-2; D might be TRBD1 (5 bases). V was pared by 0 bases and J by 0 bases, with 8 bases between. The CDR3 extends over 15 amino acids. Germline-derived CDR1 and CDR2 are SGHSA and FRNQAP. CDR3 DNA, as far as it was read: TGTGCAAGCAGCTTAGATGGGGGGTCAAACTCC. As protein: CASSLDGGSNS. The full CDR3 is CASSLDGGSNSDYTF.

There are a few counts of this clone. Gene names denote mouse genes. The read terminates 4 residues before the CDR3 end, so the remaining end is supplied by the germline J gene. The chain couples TRBV13-2 to TRBJ1-4; possibly TRBD1 for D (6 bases). The V gene lost 4 bases and the J gene lost 5 bases, with 9 bases spanning the gap. Germline V gene sequence: CDR1 NNHNN, CDR2 SYGAGS (reference sequence). The length of the CDR3 is 13 residues. The chain's CDR3 is CASGLQGNERLFF. Partial CDR3 DNA: TGTGCCAGCGGTCTACAGGGAAACGAA.

For this clone: The genes and germline here are from mouse. The read gets to within 4 residues of the CDR3 end, and the germline J gene fills in the rest. The V and J genes are TRBV13-2 and TRBJ2-5; perhaps TRBD2 as D (5 bases). With 4 bases removed from V and 0 bases from J, the gap between germline ends came to 9 bases. Germline V CDR1 and CDR2: NNHNN, SYGAGS (reference sequence). The CDR3 consists of 14 residues. CDR3 sequence reads: CASGKLENQDTQYF. The covered CDR3 bases are TGTGCCAGCGGTAAACTGGAAAACCAAGAC.

The sample holds a few counts of this clone. A mismatch at residue 11 separates the TCRdb protein from the translated DNA, so the protein presented here was translated from the DNA. Genes here carry mouse names. The observed sequence ends 3 residues before the CDR3 terminus, with the missing tail filled in from the germline J gene. The chain links TRBV17 to TRBJ1-6, with a tentative D call TRBD1 (6 bases). TRBJ1-6 is an open reading frame whose function is uncertain. V was cut by 3 bases and J by 7 bases, with 10 bases left in between. Germline CDR1 and CDR2: MNHDT and YYDKIL. The CDR3 totals 14 residues. The sequenced part of the CDR3 DNA is TGTGCTAGCAGTAGTGGGGGGCGGAATTCGCCC. It codes for CASSSGGRNSP. The full CDR3 protein reads CASSSGGRNSPLYF.

This clone was observed a few times. Gene names and germline refer to mouse. The read terminates 4 residues before the CDR3 end, so the remaining end is supplied by the germline J gene. This chain uses TRBV13-3 with TRBJ2-2, with D possibly being TRBD1 (6 bases). Germline V gene sequence: CDR1 NNHDY, CDR2 SYVADS. The CDR3 totals 17 residues. The V end lost 1 base, the J end lost 0 bases, and 13 bases lay between the germline ends. The CDR3 bases that were read are TGTGCCAGCAGTGATCCGAACCAGGGGCCAAACACCGGG. It encodes CASSDPNQGPNTG. The entire CDR3 protein reads CASSDPNQGPNTGQLYF.

On this clone itself: The genes are named according to mouse. The read terminates 4 residues before the CDR3 end, so the remaining end is supplied by the germline J gene. The chain carries TRBV19 and TRBJ2-1, with D maybe TRBD1 (5 bases). Germline CDR1 FNHDT, CDR2 SITEND (reference sequence). CDR3 length: 15 amino acids. Trimming removed 0 bases at V and 1 base at J, with 8 bases between. CDR3 in amino acids: CASSIENRNYAEQFF. The part of the CDR3 DNA that was read is TGTGCCAGCAGTATAGAGAACAGGAACTATGCT.

This clone occurred a few times. The genes and germline here are from mouse. The read terminates 4 residues ahead of where the CDR3 ends, so the germline J gene completes it. J is TRBJ2-4 and V is TRBV13-2, with D possibly matching TRBD1 (6 bases). This CDR3 has 16 residues. The germline V gene encodes CDR1 NNHNN and CDR2 SYGAGS (reference sequence). V lost 0 bases and J 0 bases, leaving 11 bases between the germline ends. The CDR3 protein is CASGDAGTPSQNTLYF. The DNA read from the CDR3 is TGTGCCAGCGGTGATGCTGGGACACCTAGTCAAAAC.